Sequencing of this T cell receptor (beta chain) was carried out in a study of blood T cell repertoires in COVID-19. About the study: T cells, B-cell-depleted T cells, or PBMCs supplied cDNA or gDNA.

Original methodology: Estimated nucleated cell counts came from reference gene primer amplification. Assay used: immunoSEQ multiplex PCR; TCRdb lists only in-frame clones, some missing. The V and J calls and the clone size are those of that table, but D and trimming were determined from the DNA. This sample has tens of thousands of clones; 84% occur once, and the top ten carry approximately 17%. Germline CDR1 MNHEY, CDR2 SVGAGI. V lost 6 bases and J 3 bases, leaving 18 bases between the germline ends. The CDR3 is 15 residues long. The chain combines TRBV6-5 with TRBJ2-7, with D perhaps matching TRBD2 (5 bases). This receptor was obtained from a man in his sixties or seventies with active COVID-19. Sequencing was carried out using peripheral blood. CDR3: CASSPRPTNYYEQYF. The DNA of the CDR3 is TGTGCCAGCAGCCCCAGACCGACTAATTACTACGAGCAGTACTTC.